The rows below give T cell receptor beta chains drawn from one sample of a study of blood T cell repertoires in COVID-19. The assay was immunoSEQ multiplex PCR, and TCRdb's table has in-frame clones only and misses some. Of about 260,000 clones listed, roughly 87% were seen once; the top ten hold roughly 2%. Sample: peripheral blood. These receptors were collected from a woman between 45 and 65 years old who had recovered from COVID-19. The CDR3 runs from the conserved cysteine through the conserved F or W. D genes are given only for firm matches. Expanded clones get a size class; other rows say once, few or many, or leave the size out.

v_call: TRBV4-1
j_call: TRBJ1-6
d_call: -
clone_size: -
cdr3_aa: CASSQRQDYNSPLHF
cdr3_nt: TGCGCCAGCAGCCAGAGACAGGATTATAATTCACCCCTCCACTTT

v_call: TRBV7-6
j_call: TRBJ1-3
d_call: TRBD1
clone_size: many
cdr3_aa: CASSPGQGAFSGNTIYF
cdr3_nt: TGTGCCAGCAGCCCTGGACAGGGAGCTTTCTCTGGAAACACCATATATTTT

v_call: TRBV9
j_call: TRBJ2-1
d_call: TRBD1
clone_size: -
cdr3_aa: CASSVDRVRGEQFF
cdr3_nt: TGTGCCAGCAGCGTGGACAGGGTACGAGGTGAGCAGTTCTTC

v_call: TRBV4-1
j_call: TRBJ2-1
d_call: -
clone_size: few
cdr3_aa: CASSKGGGRLDNEQFF
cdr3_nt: TGCGCCAGCAGCAAAGGGGGCGGGAGACTTGACAATGAGCAGTTCTTC

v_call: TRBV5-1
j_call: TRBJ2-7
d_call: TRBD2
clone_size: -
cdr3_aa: CASSYTSGRTTEQYF
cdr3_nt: TGCGCCAGCAGCTACACTAGCGGACGGACTACGGAGCAGTACTTC

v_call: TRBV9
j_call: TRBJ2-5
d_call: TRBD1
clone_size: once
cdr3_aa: CASSLQGGGETQYF
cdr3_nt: TGTGCCAGCAGCCTCCAAGGGGGCGGGGAGACCCAGTACTTC

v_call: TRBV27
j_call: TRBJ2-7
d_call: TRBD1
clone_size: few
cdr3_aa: CASSLGTGKFEQYF
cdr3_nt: TGTGCCAGCAGTTTAGGGACAGGGAAATTCGAGCAGTACTTC

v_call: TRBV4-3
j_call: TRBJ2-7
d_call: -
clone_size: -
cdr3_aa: CASSQLGRGGTYEQYF
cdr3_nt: TGCGCCAGCAGCCAGTTAGGGCGGGGTGGGACCTACGAGCAGTACTTC

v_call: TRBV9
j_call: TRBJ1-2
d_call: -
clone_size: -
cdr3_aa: CASSDRGMGGYTF
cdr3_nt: TGTGCCAGCAGCGATCGGGGAATGGGTGGCTACACCTTC

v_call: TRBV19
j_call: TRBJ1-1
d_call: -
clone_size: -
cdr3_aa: CASSDRVTEAFF
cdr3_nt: TGTGCCAGTAGTGATCGGGTGACTGAAGCTTTCTTT

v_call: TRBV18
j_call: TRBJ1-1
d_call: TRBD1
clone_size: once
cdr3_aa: CASSPWTGETEAFF
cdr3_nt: TGTGCCAGCTCACCCTGGACAGGGGAGACTGAAGCTTTCTTT

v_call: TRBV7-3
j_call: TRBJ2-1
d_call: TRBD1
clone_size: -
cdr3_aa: CASSSDRTNEQFF
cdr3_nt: TGTGCCAGCAGCTCGGACAGGACCAATGAGCAGTTCTTC

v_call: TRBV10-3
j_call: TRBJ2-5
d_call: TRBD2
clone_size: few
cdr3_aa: CAISSPSGGKETQYF
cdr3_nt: TGTGCCATCAGTTCGCCTAGCGGCGGTAAAGAGACCCAGTACTTC

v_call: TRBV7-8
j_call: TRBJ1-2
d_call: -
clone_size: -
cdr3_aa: CASSLTGSPGTYGYTF
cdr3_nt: TGTGCCAGCAGCTTAACCGGTTCGCCAGGAACCTATGGCTACACCTTC

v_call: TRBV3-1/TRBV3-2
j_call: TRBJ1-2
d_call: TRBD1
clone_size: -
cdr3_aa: CASTLSGGQSNYGYTF
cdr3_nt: TGTGCCAGCACCCTAAGTGGGGGACAGTCGAACTATGGCTACACCTTC

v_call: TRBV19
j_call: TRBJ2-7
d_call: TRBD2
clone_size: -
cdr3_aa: CASSPRGGSPNEQYF
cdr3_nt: TGTGCCAGTAGCCCCCGTGGCGGGAGTCCCAACGAGCAGTACTTC

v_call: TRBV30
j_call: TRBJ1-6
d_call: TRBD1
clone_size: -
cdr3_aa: CAWSAGTGISPLHF
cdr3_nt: TGTGCCTGGAGTGCCGGGACAGGGATTTCACCCCTCCACTTT

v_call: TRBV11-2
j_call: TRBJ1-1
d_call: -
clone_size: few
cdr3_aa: CATRLGGWEAMNTEAFF
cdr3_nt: TGTGCCACCCGCTTGGGAGGGTGGGAAGCCATGAACACTGAAGCTTTCTTT

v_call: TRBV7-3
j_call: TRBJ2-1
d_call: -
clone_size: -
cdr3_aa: CASSSPDSYEQFF
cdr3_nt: TGTGCCAGCAGCTCCCCGGACTCTTATGAGCAGTTCTTC

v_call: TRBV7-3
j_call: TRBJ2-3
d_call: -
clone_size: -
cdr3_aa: CASSLGSGAQYF
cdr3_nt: TGTGCCAGCAGCTTAGGGTCAGGGGCGCAGTATTTT

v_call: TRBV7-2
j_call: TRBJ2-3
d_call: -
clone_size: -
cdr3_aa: CASSHLRADTQYF
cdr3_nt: TGTGCCAGCAGCCACCTCCGGGCAGATACGCAGTATTTT

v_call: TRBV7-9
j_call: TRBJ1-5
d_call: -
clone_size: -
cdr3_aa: CASSLGTREPQHF
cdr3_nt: TGTGCCAGCAGCTTAGGGACGAGGGAGCCCCAGCATTTT

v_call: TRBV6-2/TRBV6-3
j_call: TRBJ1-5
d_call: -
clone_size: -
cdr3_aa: CASSYPTGFGNQPQHF
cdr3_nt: TGTGCCAGCAGTTACCCTACAGGGTTTGGCAATCAGCCCCAGCATTTT

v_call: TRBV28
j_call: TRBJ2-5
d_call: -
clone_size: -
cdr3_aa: CASTPPGLEAQYF
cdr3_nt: TGTGCCAGCACCCCCCCGGGCCTGGAGGCCCAGTACTTC

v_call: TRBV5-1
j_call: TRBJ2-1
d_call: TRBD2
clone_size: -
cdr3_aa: CASSFGLAGEGSYNEQFF
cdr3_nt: TGCGCCAGCAGCTTCGGACTAGCGGGGGAGGGCTCCTACAATGAGCAGTTCTTC

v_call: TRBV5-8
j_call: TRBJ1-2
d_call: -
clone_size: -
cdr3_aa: CASSDRWGAYGYTF
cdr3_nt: TGTGCCAGCAGCGACCGGTGGGGAGCCTATGGCTACACCTTC

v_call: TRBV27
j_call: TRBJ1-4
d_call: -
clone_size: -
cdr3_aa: CASSLYPSVDRNNEKLFF
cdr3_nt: TGTGCCAGCAGTTTATATCCCTCAGTTGACAGAAATAATGAAAAACTGTTTTTT

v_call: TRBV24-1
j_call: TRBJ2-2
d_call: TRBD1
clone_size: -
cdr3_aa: CATSPSGTGDTGELFF
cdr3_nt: TGTGCCACCAGCCCCTCCGGGACAGGGGACACCGGGGAGCTGTTTTTT

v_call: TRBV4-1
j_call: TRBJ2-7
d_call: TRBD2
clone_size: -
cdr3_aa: CASSQLLLAGHGEQYF
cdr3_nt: TGCGCCAGCAGCCAGCTTTTACTAGCGGGACACGGCGAGCAGTACTTC

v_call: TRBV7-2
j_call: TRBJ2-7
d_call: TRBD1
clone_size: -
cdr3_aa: CASSFGTADTYEQYF
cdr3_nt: TGTGCCAGCAGCTTCGGGACAGCCGATACCTACGAGCAGTACTTC

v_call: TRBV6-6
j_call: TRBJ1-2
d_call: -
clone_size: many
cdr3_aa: CASSYVGTAGGYTF
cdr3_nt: TGTGCCAGCAGTTACGTGGGCACAGCAGGCGGCTACACCTTC

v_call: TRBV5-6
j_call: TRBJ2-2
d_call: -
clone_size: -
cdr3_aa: CASSLAGIMNTGELFF
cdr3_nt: TGTGCCAGCAGCTTGGCCGGTATTATGAACACCGGGGAGCTGTTTTTT

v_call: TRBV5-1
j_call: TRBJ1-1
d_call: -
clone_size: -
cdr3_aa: CASSAQGERTEAFF
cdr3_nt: TGCGCCAGCAGCGCTCAGGGTGAGAGGACTGAAGCTTTCTTT

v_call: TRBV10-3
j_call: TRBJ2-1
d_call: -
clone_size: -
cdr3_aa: CATGGKWNEQFF
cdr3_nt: TGTGCCACCGGGGGTAAATGGAATGAGCAGTTCTTC

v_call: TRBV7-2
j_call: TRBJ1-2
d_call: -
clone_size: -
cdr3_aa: CASSFQASSNYGYTF
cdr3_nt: TGTGCCAGCAGCTTTCAGGCCTCCTCTAACTATGGCTACACCTTC

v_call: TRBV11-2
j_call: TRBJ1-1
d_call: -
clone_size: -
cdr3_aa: CASSLIRGVQGAFF
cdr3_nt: TGTGCCAGCAGCTTGATACGGGGGGTACAAGGAGCTTTCTTT

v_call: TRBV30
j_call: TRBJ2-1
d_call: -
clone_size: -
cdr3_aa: CAWSVRELDYNEQFF
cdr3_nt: TGTGCCTGGAGTGTACGGGAGCTAGATTACAATGAGCAGTTCTTC

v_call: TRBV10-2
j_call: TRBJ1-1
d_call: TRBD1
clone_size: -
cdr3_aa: CASTDRGRGMNTEAFF
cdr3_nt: TGCGCCAGCACAGACAGGGGGAGGGGAATGAACACTGAAGCTTTCTTT

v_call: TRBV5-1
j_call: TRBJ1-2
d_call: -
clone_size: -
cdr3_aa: CASSFGLDTVYGYTF
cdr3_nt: TGCGCCAGCAGCTTCGGTTTAGACACCGTCTATGGCTACACCTTC

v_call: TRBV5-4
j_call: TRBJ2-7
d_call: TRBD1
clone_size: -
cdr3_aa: CASSQDRSSSYEQYF
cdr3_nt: TGTGCCAGCAGCCAGGACAGGTCTAGCTCCTACGAGCAGTACTTC

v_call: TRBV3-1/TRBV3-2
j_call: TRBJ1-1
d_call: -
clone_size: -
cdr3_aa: CASSPDQGGVNTEAFF
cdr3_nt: TGTGCCAGCAGCCCCGACCAGGGAGGGGTGAACACTGAAGCTTTCTTT

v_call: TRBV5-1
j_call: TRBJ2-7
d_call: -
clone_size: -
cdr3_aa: CASSPSLTGDWQYF
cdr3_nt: TGCGCCAGCAGCCCCTCCTTGACCGGAGATTGGCAGTACTTC

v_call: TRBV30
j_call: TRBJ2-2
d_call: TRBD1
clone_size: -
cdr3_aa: CAWSSVTGPTGELFF
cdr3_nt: TGTGCCTGGAGTTCAGTGACAGGGCCCACCGGGGAGCTGTTTTTT

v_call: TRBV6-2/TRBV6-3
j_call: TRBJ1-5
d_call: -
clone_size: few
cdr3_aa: CASSYSPGGPQHF
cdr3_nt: TGTGCCAGCAGTTACTCCCCAGGAGGTCCCCAGCATTTT

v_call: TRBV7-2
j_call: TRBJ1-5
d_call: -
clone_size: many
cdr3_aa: CASSLGGRLGPQHF
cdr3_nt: TGTGCCAGCAGCTTAGGGGGCCGCCTAGGGCCCCAGCATTTT

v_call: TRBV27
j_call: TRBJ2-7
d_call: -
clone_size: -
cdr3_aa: CASSTQGRAPSYEQYF
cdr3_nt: TGTGCCAGCAGTACCCAGGGCCGCGCCCCCTCCTACGAGCAGTACTTC

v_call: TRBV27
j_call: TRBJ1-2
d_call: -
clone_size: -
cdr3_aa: CASTTRGGERYTF
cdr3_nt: TGTGCCAGCACCACGCGGGGGGGAGAGCGCTACACCTTC

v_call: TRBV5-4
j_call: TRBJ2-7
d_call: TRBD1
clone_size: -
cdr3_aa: CASSLQGARSYEQYF
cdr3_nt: TGTGCCAGCAGTTTACAGGGGGCACGCTCCTACGAGCAGTACTTC

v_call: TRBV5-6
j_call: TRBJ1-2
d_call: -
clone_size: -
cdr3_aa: CASSGLRDYGYTF
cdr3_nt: TGTGCCAGCAGCGGTCTGCGTGACTATGGCTACACCTTC

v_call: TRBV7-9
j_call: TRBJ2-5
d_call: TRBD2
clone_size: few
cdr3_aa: CASWLAGDTQQETQYF
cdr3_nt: TGTGCCAGCTGGCTAGCGGGGGATACTCAACAAGAGACCCAGTACTTC

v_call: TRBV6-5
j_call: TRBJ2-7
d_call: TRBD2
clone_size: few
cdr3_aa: CASSYSGGWTYEQYF
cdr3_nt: TGTGCCAGCAGTTACTCCGGGGGGTGGACCTACGAGCAGTACTTC

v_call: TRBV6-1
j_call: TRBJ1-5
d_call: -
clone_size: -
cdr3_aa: CASSEEEPYSNQPQHF
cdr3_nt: TGTGCCAGCAGTGAAGAAGAACCCTATAGCAATCAGCCCCAGCATTTT